Sequencing of this T cell receptor (beta chain) was carried out in a study of T cell responses to AZD1222 COVID-19 vaccine. The CDR3 totals 15 residues. CDR1 and CDR2 from the germline V gene are SGHKS and YYEKEE (reference sequence). Trimming cost V 4 bases and J 4 bases; bases outside gene matches: 7. Data came from immunoSEQ multiplex PCR; TCRdb stores just in-frame clones and leaves some out. The sample yields some 120,000 clones, roughly 90% seen once. The source is an adult in good health. The chain carries TRBV5-5 and TRBJ1-4; 7 positions agree with TRBD1. Source: peripheral blood, taken on day 0 of AZD1222 vaccination. This CDR3 is CASSLEGQYNEKLFF. In DNA, the CDR3 is TGTGCCAGCAGCCTGGAGGGACAGTATAATGAAAAACTGTTTTTT.